The T cell receptor beta chain described here comes from a study of T cells after yellow fever vaccination. About the research overall: Preparation of fractions with low cell numbers was performed using SMART-Seq v4 Ultra Low Input.

MiXCR, run by TCRdb on the 5' RACE reads, gives a single entry per CDR3 protein. The table records roughly 85,000 distinct CDR3 sequences, 13% of them present only once. General study results and limits: Clones from primary vaccination mostly reappeared after the booster (96% CD4, approximately 86% CD8). There was a possibility that FACS-sorted repertoires contained abundant clonotypes contaminating from the bulk population. Just a small share of clonotypes turned up in the CD4 compartment as well as the CD8 compartment.

The germline V gene has CDR1 MNHEY and CDR2 SVGAGI. The CDR3 is 19 amino acids. With 0 bases clipped from V and 2 bases from J, the junction kept 11 bases outside the gene matches. This TCR derives from a man between 18 and 35 years old who received the YFV17D yellow fever vaccine. This specimen consisted of CD8+ T cells not binding an NS4B(214-222) dextramer, sorted from PBMCs, obtained roughly 23 days after the first yellow fever vaccination. The chain uses TRBV6-5 and TRBJ2-3; 10 positions agree with TRBD2. In DNA form, the CDR3 reads TGTGCCAGCAGTTACTCGATCGACCTTAGCGGGGGGACCACAGATACGCAGTATTTT. Amino acids: CASSYSIDLSGGTTDTQYF.